The 29 T cell receptor beta chains below all came from one sample that was sequenced in a study of blood T cells in healthy people across ages. Primers used in a second PCR of roughly 6 to 12 cycles were a sample-barcoded 5' primer and a J-beta primer mix. From the 5' RACE reads, TCRdb called clonotypes with MiXCR, one entry per CDR3 protein. The table includes about 830,000 distinct CDR3 sequences, around 62% detected once. The sequencing sample was made of blood. The receptors derive from a man aged 25 to 40 in good health.

The rearrangement joins TRBV4-2 to TRBJ2-3; the D call may be TRBD1 or TRBD2 (5 bases each). Germline V lookup: CDR1 LGHNA, CDR2 YNFKEQ. CDR3 length equals 15 residues. Deletions cut 4 bases from V and 0 bases from J, with 11 bases between. The CDR3 sequence: CASSLPGTSTDTQYF. The CDR3 nucleotides are TGTGCCAGCAGCCTACCCGGGACCAGCACAGATACGCAGTATTTT.

This clonotype was recorded once. V and J are TRBV6-2 or TRBV6-3 and TRBJ2-3; 8 nucleotides match TRBD2. Germline V gene lookup returns CDR1 MNHEY and CDR2 SVGEGT. CDR3 length: 15 amino acids. Trimming at V came to 3 bases and at J to 5 bases, leaving 7 bases not matched to a gene. The CDR3 DNA sequence: TGTGCCAGCAGTTATTCGGGGGGGCAACTAGATACGCAGTATTTT. This sequence encodes CASSYSGGQLDTQYF.

V is TRBV18 and J is TRBJ2-1; 7 positions match TRBD2. With 3 bases clipped from V and 8 bases from J, the junction kept 13 bases outside the gene matches. CDR3 length equals 16 residues. Germline V gene data show CDR1 as KGHSH and CDR2 as LQKENI. CDR3 nucleotide sequence: TGTGCCAGCTCACCTACTCCGGGACTATTCACGGATGAGCAGTTCTTC. Residues: CASSPTPGLFTDEQFF.

The chain uses TRBV11-2 and TRBJ2-2; unclear D gene. V gave up 5 bases and J gave up 2 bases, with 15 bases separating them. The CDR3 spans 16 residues. Germline CDR1 and CDR2: SGHAT and FQNNGV. CDR3 DNA: TGTGCCAGCAGCCCCACTACCAGGAGAAACACCGGGGAGCTGTTTTTT. Translated: CASSPTTRRNTGELFF.

At least ten counts were recorded for this clonotype. This chain uses TRBV7-2 with TRBJ2-3; 14 bases align to TRBD2. Germline trimming cut 5 bases from V and 2 bases from J; bases unmatched to any gene: 6. CDR3 length equals 17 residues. CDR1 is SGHTA and CDR2 is FQGNSA in the germline V gene. The DNA for the CDR3 is TGTGCCAGCAGCCTCAGACTAGCGGGGGGGGCCACAGATACGCAGTATTTT. The encoded protein is CASSLRLAGGATDTQYF.

This clonotype was recorded a few times. This rearrangement joins TRBV29-1 to TRBJ2-7; D gene uncertain. CDR3 length equals 12 residues. Germline lookup yields CDR1 SQVTM and CDR2 ANQGSEA. V was clipped by 1 base and J by 6 bases, with 10 bases between them. The CDR3 nucleotides read TGCAGCGTTGAAGCAACCTACGGCGAGCAGTACTTC. This codes for CSVEATYGEQYF.

On this clonotype itself: Germline and junction disagree at one end, which may indicate a read error. The chain combines TRBV20-1 with TRBJ2-6, with D perhaps TRBD1 (5 bases). Germline CDR1 reads DFQATT; CDR2 reads SNEGSKA (reference sequence). This CDR3 contains 18 residues. CDR3 coding DNA: TGCAGTGCTAGAGGCCAGGGATCCCACTCCTCTGGGGCCAACGCCCTGACTTTC. It yields the protein CSARGQGSHSSGANALTF.

This clonotype showed up just a few times. This may come from a read error, since a much larger clone is one base off. The rearrangement joins TRBV29-1 to TRBJ2-4; no definite D call. The germline V gene has CDR1 SQVTM and CDR2 ANQGSEA. V lost 7 bases and J lost 7, with 11 bases in between. CDR3 length equals 11 residues. The CDR3 protein is CSGEKRNIQYF. DNA of the CDR3: TGCAGCGGCGAGAAAAGGAACATTCAGTACTTC.

The genes are TRBV7-9 and TRBJ2-3; either TRBD1 or TRBD2 may supply D (5 bases each). The CDR3 covers 13 residues. V was trimmed by 3 bases and J by 8 bases, leaving 12 bases between them. Germline V gives CDR1 SEHNR, CDR2 FQNEAQ (reference sequence). This CDR3 reads CASSFWQRGTQYF. For the CDR3, the DNA is TGTGCCAGCAGCTTCTGGCAGAGGGGTACGCAGTATTTT. Supplemented by reference TRBV7-9 and TRBJ2-3, the full variable domain reads DTGVSQNPRHKITKRGQNVTFRCDPISEHNRLYWYRQTLGQGPEFLTYFQNEAQLEKSRLLSDRFSAERPKGSFSTLEIQRTEQGDSAMYLCASSFWQRGTQYFGPGTRLTVL.

The chain has TRBV20-1 and TRBJ2-7; D remains unclear. Trimming shortened V by 8 bases and J by 0 bases, and 11 bases separated the two germline ends. The CDR3 loop spans 12 amino acids. CDR1 DFQATT and CDR2 SNEGSKA come from the germline V gene (reference sequence). The CDR3 is CSNTFSSYEQYF. CDR3 bases: TGCAGTAACACTTTTAGCTCCTACGAGCAGTACTTC.

The rearrangement links TRBV2 to TRBJ1-2, with 8 bases that match TRBD1. The germline CDR1 and CDR2 sequences are SNHLY and FYNNEI. The CDR3 is 15 amino acids. The junction had 8 bases not matched to a gene; V was cut back by 4 bases and J by 4 bases. This chain's CDR3 is CASSGMTGAGYGYTF. The DNA for the CDR3 is TGTGCCAGCAGTGGCATGACAGGGGCTGGCTATGGCTACACCTTC. Complete variable domain (other parts from reference TRBV2 and TRBJ1-2): EPEVTQTPSHQVTQMGQEVILRCVPISNHLYFYWYRQILGQKVEFLVSFYNNEISEKSEIFDDQFSVERPDGSNFTLKIRSTKLEDSAMYFCASSGMTGAGYGYTFGSGTRLTVV.

The CDR3 nucleotides are TGTGCCATCAGTGAGCGGTCGGGGGCGAACACCGGGGAGCTGTTTTTT. Its translation: CAISERSGANTGELFF. This chain uses TRBV10-3 with TRBJ2-2; a weak D match, TRBD2 (6 bases). Trimming cost V 2 bases and J 0 bases, with 10 bases left between them. The CDR3 is 16 residues long. Germline CDR1 and CDR2: ENHRY and SYGVKD.

The rearrangement joins TRBV5-6 to TRBJ2-7; tentative D call: TRBD1 (6 bases). The germline V gene encodes CDR1 SGHDT and CDR2 YYEEEE. Deletions cut 7 bases from V and 0 bases from J, with 17 bases between. The CDR3 is 15 residues long. The CDR3 DNA follows: TGTGCCAGCCCCTGGGGGCAGATCTCCTCCTACGAGCAGTACTTC. Amino acids: CASPWGQISSYEQYF.

This rearrangement joins TRBV12-5 to TRBJ2-3; weak D call: TRBD1 (6 bases). Trimming cost V 4 bases and J 6 bases, with 17 bases left between them. CDR1 and CDR2 (germline): LGHNT, FRNRAP. This CDR3 region has 15 residues. The CDR3 here is CASGWAAGDVDTQYF. CDR3 in DNA: TGTGCTAGTGGTTGGGCCGCAGGGGACGTCGATACGCAGTATTTT. Full variable domain (missing parts from reference TRBV12-5 and TRBJ2-3): DARVTQTPRHKVTEMGQEVTMRCQPILGHNTVFWYRQTMMQGLELLAYFRNRAPLDDSGMPKDRFSAEMPDATLATLKIQPSEPRDSAVYFCASGWAAGDVDTQYFGPGTRLTVL.

V is TRBV29-1 and J is TRBJ2-4; possible D gene TRBD1, 6 bases. The end of the DNA aligns better with TRBJ2-7, so the J call may be wrong. Germline assignment: CDR1 SQVTM and CDR2 ANQGSEA. The CDR3 is 13 amino acids. The chain's CDR3 is CSALRGGPDEQYF. The CDR3 DNA follows: TGCAGCGCCCTCCGAGGGGGACCGGACGAGCAGTACTTC.

V gene TRBV12-3 or TRBV12-4 combines with J gene TRBJ2-3; TRBD2 matches at 13 bases. Trimming cost V 5 bases and J 2 bases; bases outside gene matches: 4. This CDR3 is 16 amino acids long. CDR3 bases: TGTGCCAGCAGTAGAGGGACTAGCGGGGTCACAGATACGCAGTATTTT. It yields the protein CASSRGTSGVTDTQYF.

CDR3 protein: CASSLEAGIARVCTQYF. The CDR3 DNA reads as TGTGCCAGCAGCTTAGAGGCGGGGATCGCGCGGGTGTGTACCCAGTACTTC. The V and J genes are TRBV7-2 and TRBJ2-5, with D perhaps matching TRBD2 (6 bases). The CDR3 runs to 17 residues. Germline V gives CDR1 SGHTA, CDR2 FQGNSA. V dropped 1 base and J dropped 8 bases, with 23 bases sitting between them. The whole variable domain, remainder taken from reference TRBV7-2 and TRBJ2-5, is GAGVSQSPSNKVTEKGKDVELRCDPISGHTALYWYRQSLGQGLEFLIYFQGNSAPDKSGLPSDRFSAERTGGSVSTLTIQRTQQEDSAVYLCASSLEAGIARVCTQYFGPGTRLLVL.

This clonotype was detected a few times. This chain connects TRBV20-1 to TRBJ1-4, with 11 bases matching TRBD1. The trim removed 3 bases at V and 1 base at J, leaving 1 base unmatched. The CDR3 sequence is 15 residues long. Germline values: CDR1 DFQATT, CDR2 SNEGSKA (reference sequence). For the CDR3, the DNA is TGCAGTGCTAGGGACAGGGGGCGAACTAATGAAAAACTGTTTTTT. Encoded protein: CSARDRGRTNEKLFF.

The rearrangement joins TRBV9 to TRBJ2-5; 7 positions agree with TRBD1. The CDR3 consists of 13 residues. V lost 2 bases and J lost 4; bases outside the gene matches: 2. The germline V gene encodes CDR1 SGDLS and CDR2 YYNGEE. The CDR3 coding sequence is TGTGCCAGCAGCGTGGGGACAGTAGAGACCCAGTACTTC. Protein sequence: CASSVGTVETQYF.

The gene calls are TRBV10-3 and TRBJ2-7; TRBD1 matches at 7 bases. This CDR3 region has 14 residues. CDR1 is ENHRY, CDR2 SYGVKD, per germline. Germline trimming cut 4 bases from V and 0 bases from J; bases unmatched to any gene: 3. This CDR3 is CAISGRDSSYEQYF. CDR3 DNA: TGTGCCATCAGTGGCCGGGACAGCTCCTACGAGCAGTACTTC.

The rearrangement joins TRBV9 to TRBJ2-1, with D possibly called TRBD1 or TRBD2 (7 bases each). V gave up 2 bases and J gave up 6 bases, with 15 bases separating them. The CDR3 length is 15 residues. CDR1 is SGDLS, CDR2 YYNGEE, per germline. The CDR3 DNA is TGTGCCAGCAGCGTGCTCTCAGGGGGGGGCAATGAGCAGTTCTTC. Translation gives CASSVLSGGGNEQFF.

The CDR3 protein is CASSKDVTGVTCEQYF. The CDR3 region has the DNA TGCGCCAGCAGCAAGGATGTAACGGGGGTAACCTGCGAGCAGTACTTC. The chain recombines TRBV4-3 with TRBJ2-7; weak D call: TRBD2 (6 bases). Trimming stripped 5 bases from V and 6 bases from J, with 23 bases between. The CDR3 extends over 16 amino acids. Germline lookup yields CDR1 LGHNA and CDR2 YSLEER.

V is TRBV6-2 or TRBV6-3 and J is TRBJ2-5; D ambiguous. The CDR3 has 13 residues. V gave up 3 bases and J gave up 11 bases, with 16 bases separating them. The germline V gene encodes CDR1 MNHEY and CDR2 SVGEGT. CDR3 coding DNA: TGTGCCAGCAGTTATCAAGAATATGGTGAGCAGTACTTC. It is translated as CASSYQEYGEQYF.

This chain uses TRBV20-1 with TRBJ2-6; D gene unclear. Germline values: CDR1 DFQATT, CDR2 SNEGSKA (reference sequence). The V and J ends lost 3 bases and 0 bases respectively, with 3 bases between them. This CDR3 is built from 13 residues. The CDR3 coding sequence is TGCAGTGCTAGTAACTCTGGGGCCAACGTCCTGACTTTC. It translates to CSASNSGANVLTF.

The chain couples TRBV4-3 to TRBJ2-7; the D call may be TRBD1 or TRBD2 (5 bases each). The CDR3 spans 15 residues. Germline CDR1 LGHNA, CDR2 YSLEER. Trimming pared 1 base from V and 5 bases from J, leaving 15 bases between. The CDR3 here is CASSQALRGRHEQYF. In DNA form, the CDR3 reads TGCGCCAGCAGCCAAGCGTTGAGGGGTCGGCACGAGCAGTACTTC.

The rearrangement uses TRBV9 and TRBJ1-3; D gene ambiguous. The length of the CDR3 is 15 residues. V was clipped by 4 bases and J by 0 bases, with 11 bases between them. From germline, CDR1 is SGDLS and CDR2 YYNGEE. This chain's CDR3 is CASSPRVSSGNTIYF. The CDR3, as DNA: TGTGCCAGCAGCCCCCGAGTTAGCTCTGGAAACACCATATATTTT.

V usage is TRBV27 and J usage is TRBJ1-5; 8 positions match TRBD1. This CDR3 region has 15 residues. J gave up 3 bases and V 6 bases, and 7 bases lay outside the gene matches. CDR1 and CDR2 (germline): MNHEY, SMNVEV (reference sequence). The CDR3: CASSPLTGVNQPQHF. CDR3 sequence (DNA): TGTGCCAGCAGCCCCCTGACAGGGGTCAATCAGCCCCAGCATTTT.

The chain uses TRBV5-1 and TRBJ2-4; D perhaps matches TRBD1 (6 bases). The DNA end is more similar to TRBJ2-7, so the J call may be wrong. There are 14 residues in the CDR3. Germline V gene lookup returns CDR1 SGHRS and CDR2 YFSETQ. CDR3 bases: TGCGCCAGCAGCTACCGGACAGCTTCCTACGAGCAGTACTTC. It yields the protein CASSYRTASYEQYF.

This chain uses TRBV7-2 with TRBJ1-5, with D unresolved. CDR1 SGHTA and CDR2 FQGNSA come from the germline V gene. V dropped 2 bases and J dropped 7 bases, with 6 bases sitting between them. The CDR3 is made up of 12 amino acids. CDR3: CASSLFSQPQHF. For the CDR3, the DNA is TGTGCCAGCAGCTTATTCTCCCAGCCCCAGCATTTT.